This is a list of T cell receptor beta chains from one sample in a study of tumor-infiltrating lymphocytes in oesophageal squamous cell carcinoma. In TCRdb, the PCR reads were re-called with MiXCR into one record per CDR3 protein. The sample lists some 19,000 distinct CDR3 sequences, more than 30% occurring once. Sequencing was performed on esophageal tumor tissue. These receptors originate from a male donor with esophageal squamous cell carcinoma. Both conserved end residues are part of each CDR3. A D gene is named only where the DNA matches it firmly. For some rows the clone size is stated as once, few or many, or as a class when expanded; others skip it.

TRBJ2-1,.,TRBV6-5,TRBD1,CASSLEYRGASEQFF,TGTGCCAGCAGCTTAGAATACAGGGGGGCGAGTGAGCAGTTCTTC
TRBJ1-3,.,TRBV10-3,TRBD1,CAISSDRAGNTIYF,TGTGCCATCAGTTCGGACAGGGCTGGAAACACCATATATTTT
TRBJ1-5,medium-sized,TRBV7-2,.,CASSLGLNQPQHF,TGTGCCAGCAGCTTAGGCCTTAATCAGCCCCAGCATTTT
TRBJ2-2,many,TRBV11-3,.,CASSLGRSKAGELFF,TGTGCCAGCAGCTTAGGACGCTCAAAGGCCGGGGAGCTGTTTTTT
TRBJ1-1,many,TRBV11-2,.,CASSLDRDTEAFF,TGTGCCAGCAGCTTAGACAGGGACACTGAAGCTTTCTTT
TRBJ1-5,.,TRBV18,.,CASSTTSNQPQHF,TGTGCCAGCTCAACGACATCTAATCAGCCCCAGCATTTT
TRBJ2-1,many,TRBV28,TRBD2,CASTYWTSGESSYNEQFF,TGTGCCAGCACATATTGGACTAGCGGGGAGAGCTCCTACAATGAGCAGTTCTTC
TRBJ2-5,.,TRBV7-8,TRBD2,CASSARLAGGRETQYF,TGTGCCAGCAGCGCCCGACTAGCGGGGGGGCGAGAGACCCAGTACTTC
TRBJ2-5,many,TRBV28,TRBD2,CASTSGGRETQYF,TGTGCCAGCACCAGCGGGGGTAGAGAGACCCAGTACTTC
TRBJ2-1,.,TRBV7-3,.,CASSTRGSFSYNEQFF,TGTGCCAGCAGCACCCGGGGTAGCTTCTCCTACAATGAGCAGTTCTTC